This T cell receptor beta chain appears in the sequencing data of a study of cytomegalovirus exposure and HLA in healthy donors. About this clone itself: The antigen is undetermined.

Findings and limits, study-wide: Being productive about 87% or about 30% of the time was typical of most TCR beta V segments in an earlier analysis. For most subjects, TCR beta sequences were reported to predict HLA-A and HLA-B alleles with accuracy. In a later analysis, HLA-C alleles had the fewest associated TCRs, DRB1 alleles the most.

The PCR employed 60 Vbeta primers together with 13 Jbeta primers. The data were produced by immunoSEQ multiplex PCR, yet TCRdb's version contains in-frame clones alone and is incomplete. The sample consists of about 160,000 clones, around 78% of them appearing once. This CDR3 has 12 residues. Trimming pared 0 bases from V and 5 bases from J, leaving 8 bases between. Per germline, CDR1 GTSNPN and CDR2 SVGIG (reference sequence). Sequencing was done on a sample of PBMCs. The rearrangement links TRBV30 to TRBJ2-7, with D maybe TRBD2 (5 bases). The TCR was taken from a middle-aged woman in good health and CMV-seronegative. CDR3 in amino acids: CAWSVDYNEQYF. CDR3 bases: TGTGCCTGGAGTGTAGACTACAACGAGCAGTACTTC. Drawing the rest from reference TRBV30 and TRBJ2-7, the complete variable domain is SQTIHQWPATLVQPVGSPLSLECTVEGTSNPNLYWYRQAAGRGLQLLFYSVGIGQISSEVPQNLSASRPQDRQFILSSKKLLLSDSGFYLCAWSVDYNEQYFGPGTRLTVT.